The rows below give T cell receptor beta chains drawn from one sample of a study of blood T cell repertoires in COVID-19. The assay was immunoSEQ multiplex PCR, and TCRdb's table has in-frame clones only and misses some. The sample lists 250,000 to 350,000 clones, approximately 84% seen once, with around 9.3% in the top ten. Sequencing used PBMCs or T cells enriched from blood (not recorded which). These receptor sequences come from a woman aged 18-35 years who had recovered from COVID-19. Each CDR3 is given with its conserved first and last residue. D genes are given only for firm matches. Not all rows give a size; the values are once, few, many and, for expanded clones, a class.

clone size	D gene	J gene	V gene	CDR3 DNA	CDR3 protein
-	-	TRBJ1-5	TRBV7-2	TGTGCCAGCGGCGAGGGAAATCAGCCCCAGCATTTT	CASGEGNQPQHF
-	TRBD2	TRBJ2-3	TRBV5-8	TGTGCCAGCAGCTTCGGACTAGCGGGAGAGCTCGGCACAGATACGCAGTATTTT	CASSFGLAGELGTDTQYF
once	-	TRBJ2-1	TRBV4-1	TGCGCCAGCAGCCAAGGAGGGAGGTGGGACAATGAGCAGTTCTTC	CASSQGGRWDNEQFF
-	-	TRBJ1-1	TRBV27	TGTGCCAGCAGTTCCCCGATGACAGCCTTGAACACTGAAGCTTTCTTT	CASSSPMTALNTEAFF
-	-	TRBJ1-1	TRBV6-2/TRBV6-3	TGTGCCAGCAGTTACTCGAGTTCATCAATGCGCGGATTGAACACTGAAGCTTTCTTT	CASSYSSSSMRGLNTEAFF
-	-	TRBJ1-1	TRBV18	TGTGCCAGCTCACCCGGGACAACTAGGAACACTGAAGCTTTCTTT	CASSPGTTRNTEAFF
-	-	TRBJ2-1	TRBV11-2	TGTGCCAGCAGCTTAGGCCGCAGTCACAAGAGGAATGAGCAGTTCTTC	CASSLGRSHKRNEQFF
-	-	TRBJ2-3	TRBV9	TGTGCCAGCAGCTCCCGGGGCGGGACTGGCACAGATACGCAGTATTTT	CASSSRGGTGTDTQYF
few	-	TRBJ1-1	TRBV23-1	TGCGCCAGCAGTCAATATGGGCAGGGAAGTAAAGAAGCGCCCCGCGCAGGCGCGAACACTGAAGCTTTCTTT	CASSQYGQGSKEAPRAGANTEAFF
-	TRBD2	TRBJ2-7	TRBV11-2	TGTGCCAGCAGCTTAGACCCACTAGCGGCGCCCTACGAGCAGTACTTC	CASSLDPLAAPYEQYF
once	-	TRBJ2-2	TRBV24-1	TGTGCCACCAGTGACCCCGGGTCTGCCACCGGGGAGCTGTTTTTT	CATSDPGSATGELFF
-	-	TRBJ1-3	TRBV12-2	TGTGCAAGTCGCTTAGCGCTGAGCAGGGGGTCTGGAAACACCATATATTTT	CASRLALSRGSGNTIYF
-	TRBD1	TRBJ1-2	TRBV18	TGTGCCAGCTCACCACTAGGACAGGGGGACTATGGCTACACCTTC	CASSPLGQGDYGYTF
-	TRBD1	TRBJ1-5	TRBV28	TGTGCCAGCAGAGGACAGGGGCATCAGCCCCAGCATTTT	CASRGQGHQPQHF
-	-	TRBJ2-7	TRBV18	TGTGCCAGCTCAAGAGGACTTTCTTCCCCCGAGCAGTACTTC	CASSRGLSSPEQYF
-	-	TRBJ1-1	TRBV6-5	TGTGCCAGCAGTTACCGGGGGGGAGAAGCTTTCTTT	CASSYRGGEAFF
-	-	TRBJ1-1	TRBV19	TGTGCCAGTAGTACCGTGCGACAGGTAAACACTGAAGCTTTCTTT	CASSTVRQVNTEAFF
-	TRBD1	TRBJ2-1	TRBV9	TGTGCCAGCAGCTCCCGGGACAGGGGGTACAATGAGCAGTTCTTC	CASSSRDRGYNEQFF
-	TRBD1	TRBJ1-6	TRBV30	TGTGCCTGGAGACCAACGACAGGGAATTTTTGGAATTCACCCCTCCACTTT	CAWRPTTGNFWNSPLHF
-	-	TRBJ2-7	TRBV7-9	TGTGCCAGCAGTAAAACGGGGGTCGGGTACGAGCAGTACTTC	CASSKTGVGYEQYF
-	-	TRBJ2-1	TRBV7-2	TGTGCCAGCAGCTTACAGGGGTACTCCTACAATGAGCAGTTCTTC	CASSLQGYSYNEQFF
-	-	TRBJ1-3	TRBV7-9	TGTGCCAGCAGCTTGAGCACAGGGAAGTCTGGAAACACCATATATTTT	CASSLSTGKSGNTIYF
-	TRBD1	TRBJ1-3	TRBV2	TGTGCCAGCAGTAGACAGGGGCCACCTAACTCTGGAAACACCATATATTTT	CASSRQGPPNSGNTIYF
-	TRBD2	TRBJ2-1	TRBV4-1	TGCGCCAGCAGCCAGCGACTAGCTCAGAGCTCCTACAATGAGCAGTTCTTC	CASSQRLAQSSYNEQFF
-	TRBD1	TRBJ2-7	TRBV18	TGTGCCAGCTCACCACGGACAGGGGGATACGAGCAGTACTTC	CASSPRTGGYEQYF
few	-	TRBJ1-2	TRBV5-6	TGTGCCAGCAGCTTGACAAGTTGGGCCAACTATGGCTACACCTTC	CASSLTSWANYGYTF
-	TRBD1	TRBJ2-4	TRBV10-3	TGTGCCATCAGTGACAATACAGGGGGTACAGGGAAAAACATTCAGTACTTC	CAISDNTGGTGKNIQYF
-	TRBD2	TRBJ2-5	TRBV11-2	TGTGCCAGCAGCTTGCAGACTAGCGGGGGGGCGATGACCCAGTACTTC	CASSLQTSGGAMTQYF
-	-	TRBJ1-1	TRBV20-1	TGCAGTGCGTCAGGGGCGGCGGAAGCTTTCTTT	CSASGAAEAFF
-	-	TRBJ1-6	TRBV5-8	TGTGCCAGCAGCTTGGGTACCAGTTCACCCCTCCACTTT	CASSLGTSSPLHF
-	TRBD1	TRBJ2-7	TRBV11-3	TGTGCCAGCAGCCCGGGACAGCGCACCTACGAGCAGTACTTC	CASSPGQRTYEQYF
-	TRBD1	TRBJ1-1	TRBV7-2	TGTGCCAGCAGTCCCGGGACAGGGTCCCCTGAAGCTTTCTTT	CASSPGTGSPEAFF
-	-	TRBJ1-2	TRBV28	TGTGCCAGCAAGGGCGGGGTCTACTATGGCTACACCTTC	CASKGGVYYGYTF
-	TRBD1	TRBJ1-2	TRBV5-4	TGTGCCAGCAGCTTGGGAGTAGGACAGGATTTCAACTATGGCTACACCTTC	CASSLGVGQDFNYGYTF
once	TRBD2	TRBJ2-7	TRBV7-6	TGTGCCAGCAGCGGATACGGCGGGGGGGCACACGAGCAGTACTTC	CASSGYGGGAHEQYF
-	-	TRBJ2-5	TRBV5-1	TGCGCCAGCAGCTTGGGAGGGAGCACCCGGGAGACCCAGTACTTC	CASSLGGSTRETQYF
-	-	TRBJ2-7	TRBV10-3	TGTGCCATCAGTGAAACGACAGGGAGGTACGAGCAGTACTTC	CAISETTGRYEQYF
-	TRBD2	TRBJ2-1	TRBV3-1/TRBV3-2	TGTGCCAGCAGCCAAGTCTCGACTAGCGGGACGTCCAATGAGCAGTTCTTC	CASSQVSTSGTSNEQFF
-	-	TRBJ2-3	TRBV27	TGTGCCAGCAGTCTGGAGGGAAATACGCAGTATTTT	CASSLEGNTQYF
-	-	TRBJ1-2	TRBV5-5	TGTGCCAGCAGCTGGGGGGACAACTATGGCTACACCTTC	CASSWGDNYGYTF
-	TRBD2	TRBJ2-2	TRBV5-4	TGTGCCAGCAGCTCCGGCGGGGGTTATGAGCTGTTTTTT	CASSSGGGYELFF
once	TRBD1	TRBJ1-2	TRBV14	TGTGCCAGCAGCGAGACAGGGGGCGCGGAGGGAGGCTACACCTTC	CASSETGGAEGGYTF
-	TRBD1	TRBJ1-4	TRBV4-2	TGTGCCAGCAGCCAGGGGACAGCGACTAATGAAAAACTGTTTTTT	CASSQGTATNEKLFF
-	TRBD1	TRBJ1-1	TRBV13	TGTGCCAGCAGCGCTGGACAGGGGGTGGTCACTGAAGCTTTCTTT	CASSAGQGVVTEAFF
once	-	TRBJ1-5	TRBV6-5	TGTGCCAGCAGTCCTACAGGGCCAAATCAGCCCCAGCATTTT	CASSPTGPNQPQHF
-	-	TRBJ2-3	TRBV7-7	TGTGCCAGCAGCTTAGGTCTAGATGGAGATACGCAGTATTTT	CASSLGLDGDTQYF
-	-	TRBJ1-2	TRBV4-1	TGCGCCAGCAGCCAAGTAGGAATGGCAGGGCCCTATGGCTACACCTTC	CASSQVGMAGPYGYTF
few	TRBD2	TRBJ2-1	TRBV18	TGTGCCAGCTCACCATTGATAGCGGGAGGCAATGAGCAGTTCTTC	CASSPLIAGGNEQFF
-	-	TRBJ2-3	TRBV7-3	TGTGCCAGCAGCTTCCGGGCCTCGGGGGATACGCAGTATTTT	CASSFRASGDTQYF
-	TRBD1	TRBJ1-1	TRBV5-1	TGCGCCAGCAGCTTGGCCGGGACAGGGGGCCTTGCTGAAGCTTTCTTT	CASSLAGTGGLAEAFF
-	-	TRBJ2-7	TRBV6-5	TGTGCCACCTCCTGGGGGCCCGAGCAGTACTTC	CATSWGPEQYF
once	TRBD2	TRBJ2-3	TRBV2	TGTGCCAGCAGTCCATTAGCGGGAGGGCCGACAGATACGCAGTATTTT	CASSPLAGGPTDTQYF
-	TRBD2	TRBJ2-4	TRBV7-9	TGTGCCAGCAGCTTAAGAACTAGCGGGAGGAAGTACTTC	CASSLRTSGRKYF
-	TRBD2	TRBJ2-4	TRBV2	TGTGCCTCCTCGGGAGGAGGGAGAAACATTCAGTACTTC	CASSGGGRNIQYF
-	TRBD2	TRBJ2-7	TRBV28	TGTGCCAGCAGTTCGACTAGCGGTAACTACGAGCAGTACTTC	CASSSTSGNYEQYF